These 27 T cell receptor beta chains share one sample of origin, sequenced in a study of blood T cell repertoires in COVID-19. Assay: immunoSEQ multiplex PCR; the TCRdb copy retains only in-frame clones and omits some. The repertoire holds around 140,000 clones, with 76% as singletons. Sequencing input: peripheral blood. All receptors derive from a woman aged 80 or over with active or convalescent COVID-19.

The chain links TRBV27 to TRBJ1-1, with TRBD1 matching 8 bases. Trimming at V came to 7 bases and at J to 4 bases, leaving 5 bases not matched to a gene. This CDR3 region has 13 residues. Germline CDR1 MNHEY, CDR2 SMNVEV (reference sequence). The CDR3 coding sequence is TGTGCCAGCACCTCGCAGGGGGCCACTGAAGCTTTCTTT. Protein sequence: CASTSQGATEAFF.

The chain has TRBV9 and TRBJ2-5; D gene ambiguous. The CDR3 is 14 amino acids. Trimming cost V 2 bases and J 4 bases, with 12 bases left between them. The germline gives CDR1 SGDLS, CDR2 YYNGEE. CDR3 nucleotide sequence: TGTGCCAGCAGCGTTCTTCCCAAAGCAGAGACCCAGTACTTC. Protein: CASSVLPKAETQYF.

There are a few counts of this clone. The chain combines TRBV10-1 with TRBJ2-2; D perhaps matches TRBD2 (6 bases). V lost 8 bases, J lost 5 bases, and 9 bases lay in between. From germline, CDR1 is WNHNN and CDR2 SYGVQD (reference sequence). The CDR3 extends over 12 amino acids. The CDR3 region is CASAGTTGELFF. Written as DNA, the CDR3 is TGCGCCAGCGCGGGAACGACCGGGGAGCTGTTTTTT.

The V gene is TRBV19, the J gene TRBJ2-7; TRBD1 matches 11 bases. This CDR3 spans 14 amino acids. Trimming cost V 1 base and J 6 bases; bases outside gene matches: 2. The germline gives CDR1 LNHDA, CDR2 SQIVND (reference sequence). CDR3 residues: CASSIGTGGSEQYF. As DNA, the CDR3 is TGTGCCAGTAGTATAGGGACAGGGGGCTCCGAGCAGTACTTC.

This clone was observed a handful of times. The J gene is TRBJ1-6, the V gene TRBV6-1, with 9 positions matching TRBD1. Germline V lookup: CDR1 MNHNS, CDR2 SASEGT. This CDR3 region has 18 residues. The V gene end was trimmed by 3 bases and the J gene end by 7 bases; junction bases not matched to a gene: 13. CDR3 in amino acids: CASSEMGTGTGLNSPLHF. CDR3 coding DNA: TGTGCCAGCAGTGAGATGGGCACCGGGACAGGGTTAAATTCACCCCTCCACTTT.

This rearrangement joins TRBV11-3 to TRBJ1-1; TRBD1 agrees at 9 bases. There are 13 residues in the CDR3. The germline V gene has CDR1 SGHNT and CDR2 YENEEA. V shed 5 bases, J shed 5 bases, and the junction held 3 bases outside the gene matches. In DNA form, the CDR3 reads TGTGCCAGCAGCCAAGACAGGGGGACTGAAGCTTTCTTT. This sequence encodes CASSQDRGTEAFF.

The genes are TRBV19 and TRBJ1-1; 11 bases are shared with TRBD1. Germline trimming cut 8 bases from V and 5 bases from J; bases unmatched to any gene: 7. The CDR3 has 14 residues. Germline CDR1 LNHDA, CDR2 SQIVND (reference sequence). The CDR3 coding sequence is TGTGCCAGTGAATCGGGACAGGGGGTTACTGAAGCTTTCTTT. Translation: CASESGQGVTEAFF.

This rearrangement joins TRBV19 to TRBJ1-5; D is perhaps TRBD1 (6 bases). V was pared by 5 bases and J by 0 bases, with 11 bases between. From germline, CDR1 is LNHDA and CDR2 SQIVND (reference sequence). The CDR3 is made up of 15 amino acids. In DNA form, the CDR3 reads TGTGCCAGTAGTTTTGGACAGTTTAGCAATCAGCCCCAGCATTTT. Translation: CASSFGQFSNQPQHF.

The genes are TRBV28 and TRBJ2-7, with 9 bases fitting TRBD2. Germline V gene sequence: CDR1 MDHEN, CDR2 SYDVKM. J gave up 3 bases and V 8 bases, and 8 bases lay outside the gene matches. The CDR3 runs to 14 residues. DNA of the CDR3: TGTGCCAGCCAAGCGGGGGGCAACATCTACGAGCAGTACTTC. Translation gives CASQAGGNIYEQYF.

This clone was seen a handful of times. The V gene is TRBV6-2 or TRBV6-3, the J gene TRBJ2-1; 8 bases match TRBD2. Germline loops: CDR1 MNHEY, CDR2 SVGEGT. With V trimmed by 5 bases and J by 0 bases, 12 bases remained unmatched. CDR3 length: 18 residues. The CDR3 sequence: CASSIRAGGTSSYNEQFF. CDR3 in DNA: TGTGCCAGCAGTATAAGGGCGGGGGGCACTAGCTCCTACAATGAGCAGTTCTTC.

V is TRBV14 and J is TRBJ2-7; tentative D call: TRBD2 (5 bases). V was cut by 1 base and J by 2 bases, with 9 bases left in between. CDR3 length equals 14 residues. Germline CDR1 and CDR2: SGHDN and FVKESK. The chain's CDR3 is CASSQGRGAYEQYF. The CDR3 DNA is TGTGCCAGCAGCCAAGGACGGGGAGCCTACGAGCAGTACTTC.

The J gene is TRBJ2-2, the V gene TRBV7-3; D is uncertain. V lost 5 bases and J 0 bases, leaving 10 bases between the germline ends. The length of the CDR3 is 15 residues. The germline V gene encodes CDR1 SGHTA and CDR2 FQGTGA. The CDR3 bases are TGTGCCAGCAGCCGACTCGTGACGAACACCGGGGAGCTGTTTTTT. Its translation: CASSRLVTNTGELFF.

The chain uses TRBV20-1 and TRBJ1-5; D not resolved. In germline, CDR1 is DFQATT, CDR2 SNEGSKA (reference sequence). Trimming took 3 bases from V and 0 from J, leaving 9 bases between them. The CDR3 is 14 amino acids. The CDR3 here is CSASIGGSNQPQHF. The CDR3 bases are TGCAGTGCTAGTATCGGCGGTAGCAATCAGCCCCAGCATTTT.

This chain connects TRBV19 to TRBJ2-1, with 7 bases identical to TRBD2. The CDR3 has 15 amino acids. V was pared by 5 bases and J by 5 bases, with 9 bases of the junction left unmatched. Germline-derived CDR1 and CDR2 are LNHDA and SQIVND (reference sequence). In DNA, the CDR3 is TGTGCCAGTAGTCCTAACGGGGGGTGGAACAATGAGCAGTTCTTC. This translates into CASSPNGGWNNEQFF.

V is TRBV5-4 and J is TRBJ2-1, with TRBD1 matching 8 bases. This CDR3 is 15 amino acids long. V lost 4 bases, J lost 6 bases, and 9 bases stayed unmatched. CDR1 and CDR2 from the germline V gene are SGHNT and YYREEE (reference sequence). The CDR3 nucleotides read TGTGCCAGCAGCACTCCGGACAGGGTAGGCAATGAGCAGTTCTTC. It codes for CASSTPDRVGNEQFF.

The chain couples TRBV28 to TRBJ2-7; 7 bases agree with TRBD1. Per germline, CDR1 MDHEN and CDR2 SYDVKM. The trim removed 2 bases at V and 6 bases at J, leaving 1 base unmatched. This CDR3 has 12 amino acids. The CDR3 coding sequence is TGTGCCAGCAGTTTACCAGGGGGCGAGCAGTACTTC. Amino acids: CASSLPGGEQYF.

The genes are TRBV10-3 and TRBJ1-1, with unresolved D. Germline V gives CDR1 ENHRY, CDR2 SYGVKD. The V gene lost 3 bases and the J gene lost 7 bases, with 6 bases spanning the gap. The CDR3 sequence is 11 residues long. The CDR3 bases are TGTGCCATCAGTGACAGTAATGAAGCTTTCTTT. Protein sequence: CAISDSNEAFF.

DNA of the CDR3: TGTGCCAGCAACGTAGCGGGAATTCAAGAGACCCAGTACTTC. Translating it yields CASNVAGIQETQYF. This chain uses TRBV3-1 (or the pseudogene TRBV3-2) with TRBJ2-5, with 8 bases fitting TRBD2. The germline CDR1 and CDR2 sequences are LGHDT and YNNKEL (reference sequence). Trimming removed 7 bases from V and 2 bases from J; junction bases left unmatched: 6. CDR3 length equals 14 residues.

The V and J genes are TRBV5-1 and TRBJ2-4; D unresolved. V dropped 7 bases and J dropped 5 bases, with 10 bases sitting between them. Germline V gene sequence: CDR1 SGHRS, CDR2 YFSETQ. The CDR3 contains 12 residues. The CDR3 is CASGLNQNIQYF. As DNA, the CDR3 is TGCGCCAGCGGCCTTAACCAAAACATTCAGTACTTC.

This rearrangement joins TRBV5-1 to TRBJ2-3; 10 nucleotides match TRBD2. Looked up from germline, CDR1 is SGHRS and CDR2 is YFSETQ. This CDR3 comprises 15 residues. Trimming took 3 bases from V and 3 from J; bases not matched to a gene: 4. The CDR3 loop reads CASSSRTSGTDTQYF. In DNA form, the CDR3 reads TGCGCCAGCAGCTCCAGGACTAGCGGAACAGATACGCAGTATTTT.

In its sample, this clone was seen a few times. The rearrangement uses TRBV7-2 and TRBJ1-3, with D hard to call. The germline V and J ends were trimmed by 5 bases and 4 bases, with 9 bases remaining between them. Germline loops: CDR1 SGHTA, CDR2 FQGNSA. This CDR3 is built from 13 residues. For the CDR3, the DNA is TGTGCCAGCAGCACTCGGAGGGGAAACACCATATATTTT. Amino acids: CASSTRRGNTIYF.

This chain connects TRBV6-6 to TRBJ1-3, with no clear D. This CDR3 comprises 16 residues. Trimming shortened V by 2 bases and J by 0 bases, and 11 bases separated the two germline ends. CDR1 MNHNY and CDR2 SVGAGI come from the germline V gene (reference sequence). Here the CDR3 DNA reads TGTGCCAGCAGTTACACAGCTTCCCGCTCTGGAAACACCATATATTTT. Encoded protein: CASSYTASRSGNTIYF.

V is TRBV2 and J is TRBJ2-5; perhaps TRBD1 as D (5 bases). V was shortened by 7 bases and J by 1 base, with 10 bases between the two germline ends. The CDR3 extends over 13 amino acids. Germline CDR1 and CDR2: SNHLY and FYNNEI. CDR3 in amino acids: CASNRQSQETQYF. DNA of the CDR3: TGTGCCAGCAATCGACAGAGCCAAGAGACCCAGTACTTC.

The sample holds a few counts of this clone. V is TRBV7-3 and J is TRBJ1-1; D unclear. Trimming left V 6 bases short and J 0 bases short, with 8 bases between. This CDR3 region has 13 residues. CDR1 is SGHTA and CDR2 is FQGTGA in the germline V gene. CDR3 sequence: CASSQLVNTEAFF. For the CDR3, the DNA is TGTGCCAGCAGTCAGTTGGTGAACACTGAAGCTTTCTTT.

This sequence joins TRBV2 and TRBJ1-5; 7 nucleotides align to TRBD1. The CDR3 has 16 residues. V was pared by 6 bases and J by 3 bases, with 11 bases of the junction left unmatched. Germline V CDR1 and CDR2: SNHLY, FYNNEI. CDR3: CASSAETGRFNQPQHF. In nucleotides, the CDR3 is TGTGCCAGCAGCGCAGAGACAGGGAGATTCAATCAGCCCCAGCATTTT.

The chain has TRBV7-6 and TRBJ2-2; tentative D call: TRBD2 (5 bases). The CDR3 loop spans 17 amino acids. Germline V gene sequence: CDR1 SGHVS, CDR2 FNYEAQ. V dropped 2 bases and J dropped 0 bases, with 13 bases sitting between them. The CDR3 DNA reads TGTGCCAGCAGCTTAAATCCCGGGGAAGCGAACACCGGGGAGCTGTTTTTT. Protein product: CASSLNPGEANTGELFF.

This clone was detected only a few times. V gene TRBV3-1 (or the pseudogene TRBV3-2) combines with J gene TRBJ2-7; 7 nucleotides line up with TRBD1. V dropped 5 bases and J dropped 3; count of bases not matched to a gene: 4. Germline CDR1 is LGHDT and CDR2 is YNNKEL (reference sequence). The CDR3 is 13 residues long. CDR3 sequence (DNA): TGTGCCAGCAGCGCGCAGGGGGTCTACGAGCAGTACTTC. Protein: CASSAQGVYEQYF.